The 27 T cell receptor beta chains given below trace back to one sample, sequenced in a study of early T cells in non-severe SARS-CoV-2 infection. TCRdb reprocessed the 5' RACE reads via MiXCR and lists one record per CDR3 protein. Of about 56,000 distinct CDR3 sequences listed, about 14% were seen once; the top ten hold approximately 4%. Sequencing was performed on whole blood, taken at baseline. The source is an adult who was a healthcare worker with PCR-confirmed SARS-CoV-2 infection or an uninfected control (not recorded which).

The chain couples TRBV10-2 to TRBJ2-2, with D uncertain. V was shortened by 4 bases and J by 6 bases, with 3 bases between the two germline ends. There are 11 residues in the CDR3. CDR1 WSHSY and CDR2 SAAADI come from the germline V gene. The CDR3 bases are TGCGCCAGCAGTGCCCCCGGGGAGCTGTTTTTT. It specifies CASSAPGELFF.

The table lists this clonotype with a few counts. This rearrangement joins TRBV2 to TRBJ2-5; weak D call: TRBD2 (6 bases). CDR3 size: 13 residues. Trimming pared 8 bases from V and 4 bases from J, leaving 14 bases between. Germline-derived CDR1 and CDR2 are SNHLY and FYNNEI. CDR3 sequence reads: CASPRDSSETQYF. CDR3 sequence (DNA): TGTGCCAGCCCCCGGGACTCCTCAGAGACCCAGTACTTC. Full variable domain (missing parts from reference TRBV2 and TRBJ2-5): EPEVTQTPSHQVTQMGQEVILRCVPISNHLYFYWYRQILGQKVEFLVSFYNNEISEKSEIFDDQFSVERPDGSNFTLKIRSTKLEDSAMYFCASPRDSSETQYFGPGTRLLVL.

The J gene is TRBJ2-7, the V gene TRBV6-1, with D possibly matching TRBD2 (7 bases). V was pared by 8 bases and J by 0 bases, with 20 bases between. The CDR3 contains 16 residues. From germline, CDR1 is MNHNS and CDR2 SASEGT. The CDR3 DNA follows: TGTGCCAGCTCTGAGGGGGGGCCGTCACCCTCCTACGAGCAGTACTTC. Translating it yields CASSEGGPSPSYEQYF.

There are a few counts of this clonotype. The gene calls are TRBV28 and TRBJ2-1, with D possibly being TRBD1 or TRBD2 (6 bases each). Looked up from germline, CDR1 is MDHEN and CDR2 is SYDVKM. There are 15 residues in the CDR3. With 5 bases removed from V and 5 bases from J, the gap between germline ends came to 16 bases. This CDR3 reads CASSPLGGSNNEQFF. DNA for the CDR3: TGTGCCAGCAGTCCGCTGGGGGGCAGCAACAATGAGCAGTTCTTC.

The sample holds many counts of this clonotype. The chain recombines TRBV5-1 with TRBJ1-4, with D perhaps matching TRBD1 (5 bases). Germline-derived CDR1 and CDR2 are SGHRS and YFSETQ. The CDR3 covers 14 residues. V dropped 4 bases and J dropped 8 bases, with 15 bases sitting between them. CDR3 sequence: CASSPDTGGEKLFF. CDR3 in DNA: TGCGCCAGCAGCCCGGACACCGGAGGGGAAAAACTGTTTTTT.

The chain joins TRBV6-5 to TRBJ2-3, with D hard to call. Germline assignment: CDR1 MNHEY and CDR2 SVGAGI. Trimming removed 8 bases from V and 2 bases from J, with 14 bases in between. This CDR3 has 14 residues. The CDR3 DNA reads as TGTGCCAGCCAACCTACACCGAACACAGATACGCAGTATTTT. Translated, it gives CASQPTPNTDTQYF.

The table lists this clonotype with a few counts. The chain joins TRBV12-3 or TRBV12-4 to TRBJ1-1; no definite D call. Trimming cost V 1 base and J 0 bases, with 6 bases left between them. The CDR3 extends over 14 amino acids. Here the CDR3 DNA reads TGTGCCAGCAGTTTAGGACTGATGAACACTGAAGCTTTCTTT. It is translated as CASSLGLMNTEAFF.

The gene calls are TRBV13 and TRBJ1-1, with TRBD1 as a possible D gene (5 bases). This CDR3 contains 14 residues. The germline gives CDR1 PRHDT, CDR2 FYEKMQ (reference sequence). With 5 bases removed from V and 4 bases from J, the gap between germline ends came to 14 bases. This chain's CDR3 is CASSQGTGLTEAFF. CDR3 sequence (DNA): TGTGCCAGCAGCCAAGGTACGGGGCTCACTGAAGCTTTCTTT.

V usage is TRBV4-1 and J usage is TRBJ1-4; 7 bases line up with TRBD1. Germline assignment: CDR1 MGHRA and CDR2 YSYEKL. This CDR3 contains 15 residues. J gave up 7 bases and V 5 bases, and 10 bases lay outside the gene matches. This CDR3 reads CASSFRGGASEKLFF. The CDR3, as DNA: TGCGCCAGCAGCTTCAGGGGGGGCGCGAGTGAAAAACTGTTTTTT.

This clonotype showed up just a few times. This sequence joins TRBV6-1 and TRBJ2-7, with D perhaps matching TRBD1 (5 bases). The V and J ends lost 1 base and 1 base respectively, with 8 bases between them. Germline V gene sequence: CDR1 MNHNS, CDR2 SASEGT. This CDR3 is 14 amino acids long. CDR3 region: CASSEGGQSYEQYF. As DNA, the CDR3 is TGTGCCAGCAGTGAAGGGGGCCAGTCCTACGAGCAGTACTTC.

The chain combines TRBV7-2 with TRBJ2-7, with D perhaps TRBD1 or TRBD2 (5 bases each). Germline V CDR1 and CDR2: SGHTA, FQGNSA. V lost 5 bases to trimming and J lost 2 bases, with 10 bases between them. The CDR3 covers 13 residues. The CDR3 coding sequence is TGTGCCAGCAGCCCACGGGACGCCTACGAGCAGTACTTC. This gives the protein CASSPRDAYEQYF.

Only a few counts were recorded for this clonotype. The V gene is TRBV5-1, the J gene TRBJ2-7; 8 bases line up with TRBD2. V lost 5 bases, J lost 5 bases, and 15 bases stayed unmatched. The CDR3 runs 16 residues. Germline lookup yields CDR1 SGHRS and CDR2 YFSETQ. This chain's CDR3 is CASRYQPGLVADEQYF. DNA for the CDR3: TGCGCCAGCAGATACCAGCCGGGACTAGTTGCCGACGAGCAGTACTTC.

This chain joins TRBV20-1 and TRBJ2-5; D remains unclear. CDR1 is DFQATT and CDR2 is SNEGSKA in the germline V gene (reference sequence). CDR3 length equals 14 residues. Trimming shortened V by 0 bases and J by 1 base, and 9 bases separated the two germline ends. This CDR3 reads CSARDSSVQETQYF. The CDR3 nucleotides are TGCAGTGCTAGAGATTCGAGCGTCCAAGAGACCCAGTACTTC.

This chain connects TRBV20-1 to TRBJ1-1, with D maybe TRBD1 (6 bases). The CDR3 has 14 residues. The germline CDR1 and CDR2 sequences are DFQATT and SNEGSKA (reference sequence). V gave up 6 bases and J gave up 1 base, with 15 bases separating them. The CDR3 nucleotides are TGCAGTGCAGCACAGGGAGGGCAGAACACTGAAGCTTTCTTT. It codes for CSAAQGGQNTEAFF.

This clonotype rates as large (0.1 to 1%). The rearrangement links TRBV20-1 to TRBJ2-1, with D hard to call. V lost 3 bases and J lost 8, with 5 bases in between. This CDR3 region has 10 residues. The germline V gene has CDR1 DFQATT and CDR2 SNEGSKA (reference sequence). The CDR3: CSASYYEQFF. In DNA form, the CDR3 reads TGCAGTGCTAGTTATTATGAGCAGTTCTTC.

In its sample, this clonotype was seen a few times. This chain uses TRBV6-5 with TRBJ1-4, with 8 positions matching TRBD1. There are 17 residues in the CDR3. Germline V lookup: CDR1 MNHEY, CDR2 SVGAGI. The ends lost 2 bases at V and 8 bases at J; junction bases unmatched: 13. The chain's CDR3 is CASSYGTGGWNGEKLFF. Written as DNA, the CDR3 is TGTGCCAGCAGTTACGGGACAGGAGGGTGGAACGGCGAAAAACTGTTTTTT.

The CDR3 region is CASRLAGGPHEQYF. CDR3 sequence (DNA): TGTGCCAGCAGGTTAGCGGGGGGGCCCCACGAGCAGTACTTC. The chain is built from TRBV6-2 or TRBV6-3 and TRBJ2-7, with 11 bases lining up with TRBD2. CDR1 MNHEY and CDR2 SVGEGT come from the germline V gene. Trimming at V came to 6 bases and at J to 5 bases, leaving 6 bases not matched to a gene. CDR3 length: 14 residues.

V is TRBV23-1 and J is TRBJ1-1, with D uncertain. TRBV23-1 is marked as an open reading frame, function uncertain. V was clipped by 4 bases and J by 1 base, with 10 bases between them. The CDR3 is 14 residues long. In DNA form, the CDR3 reads TGCGCCAGCAGTCGCCACAGAGAGAACACTGAAGCTTTCTTT. Translating it yields CASSRHRENTEAFF.

This clonotype was counted a few times. This chain uses TRBV10-2 with TRBJ1-1, with D possibly matching TRBD1 (5 bases). The CDR3 spans 13 residues. Trimming shortened V by 4 bases and J by 6 bases, and 12 bases separated the two germline ends. CDR1 and CDR2 from the germline V gene are WSHSY and SAAADI. In nucleotides, the CDR3 is TGCGCCAGCAGTGTGGGACGGGGGTCTGAAGCTTTCTTT. It specifies CASSVGRGSEAFF.

This clonotype was counted a few times. This chain uses TRBV6-6 with TRBJ2-1, with D possibly being TRBD2 (5 bases). The CDR3 has 17 amino acids. Germline CDR1 is MNHNY and CDR2 is SVGAGI (reference sequence). The V gene lost 8 bases and the J gene lost 0 bases, with 20 bases spanning the gap. Written as DNA, the CDR3 is TGTGCCAGCGATTTTGCTAGCCGACCAAACTCCTACAATGAGCAGTTCTTC. This translates into CASDFASRPNSYNEQFF.

This clonotype was observed at least ten times. This rearrangement joins TRBV20-1 to TRBJ2-3, with D possibly TRBD2 on 7 matching bases. The V gene's germline CDR1 is DFQATT and CDR2 SNEGSKA (reference sequence). The CDR3 sequence is 15 residues long. Trimming cost V 0 bases and J 6 bases, with 16 bases left between them. CDR3 residues: CSARDFRAGADTQYF. The CDR3 region has the DNA TGCAGTGCTAGAGATTTTCGGGCGGGGGCGGATACGCAGTATTTT.

The rearrangement links TRBV27 to TRBJ2-3; D is perhaps TRBD1 (5 bases). Germline V gene lookup returns CDR1 MNHEY and CDR2 SMNVEV (reference sequence). CDR3 size: 14 residues. V lost 3 bases to trimming and J lost 5 bases, with 12 bases between them. CDR3 loop: CASSLLNRIDTQYF. The CDR3 DNA sequence: TGTGCCAGCAGTTTGCTTAACAGGATAGATACGCAGTATTTT.

The chain combines TRBV20-1 with TRBJ2-5; 9 bases map to TRBD2. The germline V gene encodes CDR1 DFQATT and CDR2 SNEGSKA (reference sequence). This CDR3 contains 15 residues. V was pared by 4 bases and J by 2 bases, with 8 bases of the junction left unmatched. Written as DNA, the CDR3 is TGCAGTGCTATGGGCGGACTAGCGCTTCAAGAGACCCAGTACTTC. Protein product: CSAMGGLALQETQYF.

This clonotype has a count of ten or more. The chain recombines TRBV20-1 with TRBJ1-6; D is uncertain. V lost 4 bases and J lost 7, with 11 bases in between. Germline CDR1 is DFQATT and CDR2 is SNEGSKA (reference sequence). The CDR3 length is 13 residues. CDR3 protein: CSAKNTDNSPLHF. The DNA for the CDR3 is TGCAGTGCTAAAAACACTGACAATTCACCCCTCCACTTT.

This clonotype has only a few counts. The chain links TRBV5-1 to TRBJ2-3; TRBD2 is a possible D gene (6 bases). From germline, CDR1 is SGHRS and CDR2 YFSETQ. This CDR3 is 14 amino acids long. V was shortened by 7 bases and J by 4 bases, with 16 bases between the two germline ends. Written as DNA, the CDR3 is TGCGCCAGCCCCCGGGGGAGGTTCGCAGATACGCAGTATTTT. Translation gives CASPRGRFADTQYF.

At least ten counts were recorded for this clonotype. This chain connects TRBV5-4 to TRBJ2-7; 7 nucleotides agree with TRBD1. Per the germline V gene, CDR1 is SGHNT and CDR2 is YYREEE (reference sequence). The length of the CDR3 is 15 residues. V dropped 5 bases and J dropped 4; count of bases not matched to a gene: 12. The CDR3 sequence: CASRNPGTEAYEQYF. The CDR3 DNA follows: TGTGCCAGCAGGAACCCCGGGACAGAGGCTTACGAGCAGTACTTC.

The V gene is TRBV7-9, the J gene TRBJ2-7, with TRBD1 matching over 9 bases. V shed 5 bases and J 4 bases; nucleotides not matched to a gene: 9. Germline V CDR1 and CDR2: SEHNR, FQNEAQ (reference sequence). The CDR3 has 15 amino acids. CDR3 sequence reads: CASSLSTGGRYEQYF. The CDR3 region has the DNA TGTGCCAGCAGCCTCTCGACAGGGGGAAGGTACGAGCAGTACTTC.